The 11 T cell receptor beta chains presented below share a single source sample, sequenced in a study of response to subunit inactivated influenza vaccine. Each CDR3 protein gets one entry after TCRdb re-called the RT-PCR reads with MiXCR. This sample carries roughly 500,000 distinct CDR3 sequences, about 15% of them seen once, and the ten largest clones take over 2.5%. The input for sequencing was CD4+ T cells sorted from PBMCs, taken 23 months after vaccination. The source is a man aged 50 to 75 who received an inactivated influenza vaccine.

This clonotype came up a few times. The rearrangement joins TRBV28 to TRBJ1-6; 7 bases fit TRBD1. This CDR3 is 16 amino acids long. Germline assignment: CDR1 MDHEN and CDR2 SYDVKM. V gave up 5 bases and J gave up 6 bases; unmatched junction bases: 10. The CDR3 bases are TGTGCCAGCAGTCCGCCTACAGGGGCCCTTAATTCACCCCTCCACTTT. This codes for CASSPPTGALNSPLHF.

A note on this clonotype: One end of the junction varies from germline; a read error may be responsible. The rearrangement links TRBV27 to TRBJ2-7, with TRBD2 identical over 7 bases. The germline V gene has CDR1 MNHEY and CDR2 SMNVEV (reference sequence). The CDR3 loop spans 17 amino acids. The CDR3 loop is CASSLWGLSASPYQQYF. The CDR3 DNA sequence: TGTGCCAGCAGTTTATGGGGACTATCCGCATCCCCCTACCAGCAGTACTTC.

In this sample, this clonotype turned up a few times. The chain links TRBV10-3 to TRBJ2-3, with a tentative D call TRBD1 (5 bases). The germline gives CDR1 ENHRY, CDR2 SYGVKD. The CDR3 extends over 12 amino acids. V was clipped by 8 bases and J by 2 bases, with 8 bases between them. CDR3 sequence: CAIAGNTDTQYF. CDR3 sequence (DNA): TGTGCCATCGCAGGGAACACAGATACGCAGTATTTT.

This clonotype occurred many times. The chain employs TRBV12-3 or TRBV12-4 and TRBJ2-1; 12 bases map to TRBD1. With 5 bases clipped from V and 8 bases from J, the junction kept 4 bases outside the gene matches. CDR3 length: 14 residues. The CDR3 is CASSPGQGADEQFF. The CDR3 DNA sequence: TGTGCCAGCAGTCCGGGACAGGGGGCCGATGAGCAGTTCTTC.

This clonotype was counted between two and nine times. The chain carries TRBV4-2 and TRBJ2-2, with D unclear. V lost 0 bases, J lost 5 bases, and 7 bases lay in between. The CDR3 totals 14 residues. Germline CDR1 LGHNA, CDR2 YNFKEQ. The DNA for the CDR3 is TGTGCCAGCAGCCAAGAGGTCCCTACCGGGGAGCTGTTTTTT. It is translated as CASSQEVPTGELFF.

The table lists this clonotype with a few counts. This chain uses TRBV7-2 with TRBJ2-7; weak D call: TRBD2 (7 bases). This CDR3 is 14 amino acids long. The germline V and J ends were trimmed by 5 bases and 4 bases, with 15 bases remaining between them. Germline CDR1 and CDR2: SGHTA and FQGNSA. CDR3 nucleotides: TGTGCCAGCAGCACACAGGGAGGGCTTTACGAGCAGTACTTC. Protein: CASSTQGGLYEQYF.

This clonotype was seen only a few times. The V and J genes are TRBV6-2 or TRBV6-3 and TRBJ1-1, with TRBD1 matching 8 bases. Looked up from germline, CDR1 is MNHEY and CDR2 is SVGEGT. Unmatched junction bases numbered 5, after V lost 3 bases and J lost 5 bases. The length of the CDR3 is 14 residues. The CDR3, as DNA: TGTGCCAGCAGTTATCCGACAGGGGTGACTGAAGCTTTCTTT. Encoded protein: CASSYPTGVTEAFF.

This chain connects TRBV12-3 or TRBV12-4 to TRBJ1-6; 8 bases match TRBD1. V was clipped by 6 bases and J by 7 bases; unmatched bases: 5. This CDR3 is built from 14 residues. The DNA for the CDR3 is TGTGCCAGCAGCCGGGGGACAGGCAATTCACCCCTCCACTTT. It is translated as CASSRGTGNSPLHF.

This clonotype appeared once. V gene TRBV20-1 combines with J gene TRBJ2-7, with D possibly being TRBD1 (6 bases). Between the trimmed V and J ends, which lost 6 bases and 3 bases, there was a span of 15 bases. The germline CDR1 and CDR2 sequences are DFQATT and SNEGSKA (reference sequence). The CDR3 extends over 13 amino acids. This CDR3 reads CSALRDTNYEQYF. In DNA form, the CDR3 reads TGCAGTGCCCTCCGGGACACCAACTACGAGCAGTACTTC.

V usage is TRBV4-1 and J usage is TRBJ2-3; D gene ambiguous. Germline V gene data show CDR1 as MGHRA and CDR2 as YSYEKL. Deletions cut 5 bases from V and 0 bases from J, with 6 bases between. CDR3 length equals 13 residues. The CDR3 reads CASSKASTDTQYF. For the CDR3, the DNA is TGCGCCAGCAGCAAAGCCAGCACAGATACGCAGTATTTT.

This clonotype was found a few times. V usage is TRBV20-1 and J usage is TRBJ2-7; TRBD2 matches at 7 bases. CDR1 DFQATT and CDR2 SNEGSKA come from the germline V gene (reference sequence). The CDR3 covers 15 residues. The J segment lost 7 bases and the V segment lost 6 bases, leaving 18 bases of the junction unmatched. The CDR3 reads CSALSRLAISGEQYF. CDR3 DNA: TGCAGTGCCCTAAGTCGACTAGCCATATCGGGAGAGCAGTACTTC.